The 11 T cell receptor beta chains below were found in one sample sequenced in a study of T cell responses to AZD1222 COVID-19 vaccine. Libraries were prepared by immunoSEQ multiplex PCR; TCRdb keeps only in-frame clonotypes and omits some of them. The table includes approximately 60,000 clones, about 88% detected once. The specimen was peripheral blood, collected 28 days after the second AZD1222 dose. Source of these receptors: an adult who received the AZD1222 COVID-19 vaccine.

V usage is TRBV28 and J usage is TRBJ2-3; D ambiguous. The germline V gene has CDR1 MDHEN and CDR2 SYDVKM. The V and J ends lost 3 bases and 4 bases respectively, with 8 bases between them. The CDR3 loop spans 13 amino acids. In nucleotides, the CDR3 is TGTGCCAGCAGTTTGGCTACTCCAGATACGCAGTATTTT. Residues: CASSLATPDTQYF.

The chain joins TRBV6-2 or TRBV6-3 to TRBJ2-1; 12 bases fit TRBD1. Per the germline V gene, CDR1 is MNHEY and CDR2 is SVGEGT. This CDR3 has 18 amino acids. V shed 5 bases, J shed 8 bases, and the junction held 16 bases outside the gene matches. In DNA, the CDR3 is TGTGCCAGCAGTCTTTCCTTAGACCCGGGACAGGGGGCCGATGAGCAGTTCTTC. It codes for CASSLSLDPGQGADEQFF.

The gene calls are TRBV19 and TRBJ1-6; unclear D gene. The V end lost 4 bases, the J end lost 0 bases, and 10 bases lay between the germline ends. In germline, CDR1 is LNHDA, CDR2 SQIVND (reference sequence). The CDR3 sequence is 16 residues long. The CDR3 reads CASSRADYSYNSPLHF. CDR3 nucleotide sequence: TGTGCCAGTAGTAGGGCAGACTACTCCTATAATTCACCCCTCCACTTT.

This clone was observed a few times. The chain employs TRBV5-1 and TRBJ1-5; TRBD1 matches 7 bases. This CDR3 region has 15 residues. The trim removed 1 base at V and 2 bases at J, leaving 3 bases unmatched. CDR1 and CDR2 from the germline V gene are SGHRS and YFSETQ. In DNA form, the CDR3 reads TGCGCCAGCAGCTTGACAGGGGTTGGCAATCAGCCCCAGCATTTT. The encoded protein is CASSLTGVGNQPQHF.

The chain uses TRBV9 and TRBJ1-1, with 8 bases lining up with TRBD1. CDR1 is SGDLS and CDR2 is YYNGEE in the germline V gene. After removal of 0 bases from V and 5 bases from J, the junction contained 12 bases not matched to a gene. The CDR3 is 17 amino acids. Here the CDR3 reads CASSVGARQGMSTEAFF. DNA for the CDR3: TGTGCCAGCAGCGTAGGGGCCCGACAGGGGATGAGTACTGAAGCTTTCTTT. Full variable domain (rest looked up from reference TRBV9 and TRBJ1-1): DSGVTQTPKHLITATGQRVTLRCSPRSGDLSVYWYQQSLDQGLQFLIQYYNGEERAKGNILERFSAQQFPDLHSELNLSSLELGDSALYFCASSVGARQGMSTEAFFGQGTRLTVV.

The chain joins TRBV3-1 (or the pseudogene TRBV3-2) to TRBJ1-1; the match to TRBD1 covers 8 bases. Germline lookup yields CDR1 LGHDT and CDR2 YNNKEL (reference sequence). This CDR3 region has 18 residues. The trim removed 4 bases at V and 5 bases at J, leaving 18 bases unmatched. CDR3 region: CASSPNRQGNRRRTEAFF. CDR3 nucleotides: TGTGCCAGCAGCCCTAATCGACAGGGGAATAGGAGGAGAACTGAAGCTTTCTTT.

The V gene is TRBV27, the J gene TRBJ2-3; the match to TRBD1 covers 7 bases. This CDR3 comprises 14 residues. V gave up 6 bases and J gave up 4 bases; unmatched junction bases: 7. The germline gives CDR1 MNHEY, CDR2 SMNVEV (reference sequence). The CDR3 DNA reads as TGTGCCAGCAGCCTATTCCAGGGGGCAGATACGCAGTATTTT. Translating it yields CASSLFQGADTQYF.

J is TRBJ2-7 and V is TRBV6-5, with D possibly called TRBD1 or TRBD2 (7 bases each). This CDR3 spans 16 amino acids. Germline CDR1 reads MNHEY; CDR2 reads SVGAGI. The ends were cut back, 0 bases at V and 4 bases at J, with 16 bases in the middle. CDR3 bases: TGTGCCAGCAGTTACTCGACAAGGGGGCGGGGGTACGAGCAGTACTTC. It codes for CASSYSTRGRGYEQYF.

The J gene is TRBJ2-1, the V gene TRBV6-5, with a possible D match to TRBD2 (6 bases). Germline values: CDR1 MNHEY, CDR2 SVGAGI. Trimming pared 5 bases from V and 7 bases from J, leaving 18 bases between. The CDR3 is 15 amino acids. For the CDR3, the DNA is TGTGCCAGCAGTCCCCTCGGGATCGGGGGTAATGAGCAGTTCTTC. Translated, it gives CASSPLGIGGNEQFF.

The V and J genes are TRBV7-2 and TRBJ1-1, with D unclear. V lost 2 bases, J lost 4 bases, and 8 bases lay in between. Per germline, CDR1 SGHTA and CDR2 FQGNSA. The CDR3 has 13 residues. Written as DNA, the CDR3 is TGTGCCAGCAGCTTAATGATTGGCACTGAAGCTTTCTTT. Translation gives CASSLMIGTEAFF.

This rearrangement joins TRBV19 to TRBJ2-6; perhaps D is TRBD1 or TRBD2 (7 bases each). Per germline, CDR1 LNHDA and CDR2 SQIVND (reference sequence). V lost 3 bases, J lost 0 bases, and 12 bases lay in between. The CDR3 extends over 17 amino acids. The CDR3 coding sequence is TGTGCCAGTAGTATGCAGGGGGGGTACTCTGGGGCCAACGTCCTGACTTTC. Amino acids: CASSMQGGYSGANVLTF.